One sample yielded the 32 T cell receptor beta chains listed below, sequenced in a study of blood T cell repertoires in COVID-19. The table came from immunoSEQ multiplex PCR; TCRdb's copy has only in-frame clones and leaves some out. The table has about 100,000 clones, around nine tenths seen once. The sample taken for sequencing was peripheral blood. These receptors were obtained from a man between 50 and 59 years old with active or convalescent COVID-19.

V is TRBV20-1 and J is TRBJ1-1; possible D gene TRBD1, 6 bases. The germline CDR1 and CDR2 sequences are DFQATT and SNEGSKA (reference sequence). V was cut by 5 bases and J by 5 bases, with 9 bases left in between. This CDR3 has 11 amino acids. The CDR3 nucleotides read TGCAGTGCTTTACAGGGAACTGAAGCTTTCTTT. Translation gives CSALQGTEAFF.

V gene TRBV29-1 combines with J gene TRBJ1-1, with 9 bases fitting TRBD1. Germline lookup yields CDR1 SQVTM and CDR2 ANQGSEA. The CDR3 sequence is 13 residues long. After removal of 5 bases from V and 4 bases from J, the junction contained 5 bases not matched to a gene. This chain's CDR3 is CSVIQGAVTEAFF. Written as DNA, the CDR3 is TGCAGCGTTATACAGGGGGCCGTCACTGAAGCTTTCTTT.

The chain carries TRBV7-2 and TRBJ2-5; the match to TRBD2 covers 9 bases. V shed 4 bases and J 6 bases; nucleotides not matched to a gene: 9. The CDR3 runs 15 residues. The germline gives CDR1 SGHTA, CDR2 FQGNSA. The CDR3 region is CASSSWTSVLKTQYF. The CDR3 nucleotides are TGTGCCAGCAGCTCCTGGACTAGCGTTCTAAAGACCCAGTACTTC.

This sequence joins TRBV6-5 and TRBJ1-3; 7 bases align to TRBD1. Germline CDR1 is MNHEY and CDR2 is SVGAGI. CDR3 length: 16 residues. The V and J ends lost 2 bases and 4 bases, in that order; junction bases with no gene match: 8. The CDR3 here is CASSYGYRGEGNTIYF. CDR3 bases: TGTGCCAGCAGTTACGGATACAGGGGTGAAGGAAACACCATATATTTT.

V gene TRBV7-6 combines with J gene TRBJ1-6, with TRBD1 matching over 7 bases. Germline values: CDR1 SGHVS, CDR2 FNYEAQ. Trimming removed 5 bases from V and 12 bases from J; junction bases left unmatched: 10. This CDR3 contains 14 residues. The DNA for the CDR3 is TGTGCCAGCAGCCCGGGACAGCCGGGGGTACCCCTCCACTTT. Translation gives CASSPGQPGVPLHF.

This clone was seen a handful of times. The chain carries TRBV2 and TRBJ1-5; tentatively, D is TRBD1 (6 bases). Germline V gene data show CDR1 as SNHLY and CDR2 as FYNNEI. V was shortened by 4 bases and J by 4 bases, with 20 bases between the two germline ends. The CDR3 sequence is 17 residues long. The CDR3 protein is CASSGGATGKGNQPQHF. In DNA form, the CDR3 reads TGTGCCAGCAGTGGGGGAGCTACAGGGAAAGGGAATCAGCCCCAGCATTTT.

The table lists this clone with a few counts. The chain is built from TRBV20-1 and TRBJ1-2, with D possibly TRBD1 on 5 matching bases. The CDR3 spans 12 residues. Germline values: CDR1 DFQATT, CDR2 SNEGSKA (reference sequence). V shed 3 bases and J shed 3 bases, with 8 bases lying between them. The CDR3 DNA reads as TGCAGTGCTAGTGCACAGGACTATGGCTACACCTTC. The encoded protein is CSASAQDYGYTF.

J is TRBJ2-5 and V is TRBV5-1, with a tentative D call TRBD2 (6 bases). Looked up from germline, CDR1 is SGHRS and CDR2 is YFSETQ. The CDR3 consists of 16 residues. V was shortened by 0 bases and J by 2 bases, with 14 bases between the two germline ends. The CDR3 here is CASSLAGMGGQETQYF. CDR3 bases: TGCGCCAGCAGCTTGGCAGGGATGGGGGGACAAGAGACCCAGTACTTC.

The rearrangement uses TRBV7-8 and TRBJ2-1; 8 nucleotides agree with TRBD1. CDR3 length: 14 amino acids. J lost 4 bases, V lost 8 bases, and 7 bases had no gene match. In germline, CDR1 is SGHVS, CDR2 FQNEAQ. The CDR3 here is CASHRQGQYNEQFF. For the CDR3, the DNA is TGTGCCAGCCATCGACAGGGGCAGTACAATGAGCAGTTCTTC.

The V and J genes are TRBV4-1 and TRBJ1-1; 7 nucleotides match TRBD1. V lost 4 bases to trimming and J lost 11 bases; unmatched junction nucleotides: 13. Germline V gene lookup returns CDR1 MGHRA and CDR2 YSYEKL. There are 14 residues in the CDR3. This CDR3 is CASSPFLSTGRAFF. The CDR3 bases are TGCGCCAGCAGCCCCTTTCTTTCGACAGGGCGGGCTTTCTTT.

V is TRBV10-1 and J is TRBJ1-1; tentative D call: TRBD1 (6 bases). Germline CDR1 WNHNN, CDR2 SYGVQD (reference sequence). V dropped 3 bases and J dropped 0 bases, with 8 bases sitting between them. This CDR3 comprises 14 residues. CDR3 sequence: CASSDAGVNTEAFF. DNA of the CDR3: TGCGCCAGCAGTGATGCAGGGGTGAACACTGAAGCTTTCTTT.

The chain uses TRBV7-8 and TRBJ1-5, with unresolved D. The CDR3 is made up of 13 amino acids. With 5 bases removed from V and 9 bases from J, the gap between germline ends came to 14 bases. CDR1 and CDR2 (germline): SGHVS, FQNEAQ. The chain's CDR3 is CASSPDTERPQHF. DNA of the CDR3: TGTGCCAGCAGCCCCGACACGGAAAGGCCCCAGCATTTT.

The genes are TRBV9 and TRBJ2-2, with D perhaps TRBD1 (6 bases). Per germline, CDR1 SGDLS and CDR2 YYNGEE. The CDR3 extends over 15 amino acids. Trimming took 0 bases from V and 5 from J, leaving 11 bases between them. CDR3 sequence: CASSVGGGETGELFF. The CDR3 DNA is TGTGCCAGCAGCGTAGGAGGGGGAGAAACCGGGGAGCTGTTTTTT.

The J gene is TRBJ2-7, the V gene TRBV10-1, with 8 bases that match TRBD1. The germline CDR1 and CDR2 sequences are WNHNN and SYGVQD (reference sequence). The CDR3 has 13 amino acids. Trimming took 5 bases from V and 6 from J; bases not matched to a gene: 6. Here the CDR3 reads CASSNGQGSEQYV. In nucleotides, the CDR3 is TGCGCCAGCAGTAATGGACAGGGCAGCGAGCAGTACGTC.

This chain joins TRBV28 and TRBJ1-2; TRBD1 agrees at 12 bases. The CDR3 has 14 amino acids. The germline V gene has CDR1 MDHEN and CDR2 SYDVKM. V trimming: 4 bases; J trimming: 5 bases; junction bases outside the gene matches: 2. The DNA for the CDR3 is TGTGCCAGCAGTTGGGGACAGGGGGCTTATGGCTACACCTTC. Amino acids: CASSWGQGAYGYTF.

The rearrangement uses TRBV27 and TRBJ2-7, with D perhaps matching TRBD1 (6 bases). The CDR3 totals 16 residues. Germline V lookup: CDR1 MNHEY, CDR2 SMNVEV (reference sequence). V was pared by 0 bases and J by 5 bases, with 17 bases between. CDR3 residues: CASSLSDPPRGNEQYF. The CDR3 region has the DNA TGTGCCAGCAGTTTATCAGACCCACCCAGGGGTAACGAGCAGTACTTC.

The CDR3 loop is CASSPLKRGVEETQYF. CDR3 nucleotides: TGTGCCAGCTCACCACTGAAACGGGGGGTAGAAGAGACCCAGTACTTC. This chain connects TRBV18 to TRBJ2-5; TRBD2 matches at 7 bases. CDR3 length: 16 amino acids. Per the germline V gene, CDR1 is KGHSH and CDR2 is LQKENI. Trimming removed 1 base from V and 3 bases from J; junction bases left unmatched: 8.

Points on this clone: An end of the junction differs from the germline gene, which may be a read error. This chain uses TRBV4-3 with TRBJ2-3, with 11 bases matching TRBD2. There are 16 residues in the CDR3. In germline, CDR1 is LGHNA, CDR2 YSLEER. The CDR3 coding sequence is TGCGCCAGCAGCCAAGATCTTATAGCGGGGGGGCCTATAGACGCTTTT. It translates to CASSQDLIAGGPIDAF.

This chain joins TRBV7-6 and TRBJ2-2; 14 bases fit TRBD2. This CDR3 has 17 residues. The trim removed 5 bases at V and 4 bases at J, leaving 6 bases unmatched. In germline, CDR1 is SGHVS, CDR2 FNYEAQ. Here the CDR3 DNA reads TGTGCCAGCAGCGACAGACTAGCGGGGGGGAGCACCGGGGAGCTGTTTTTT. The encoded protein is CASSDRLAGGSTGELFF.

The chain uses TRBV5-1 and TRBJ2-5, with 9 nucleotides matching TRBD1. Germline CDR1 reads SGHRS; CDR2 reads YFSETQ. V lost 4 bases and J lost 5; bases outside the gene matches: 9. CDR3 size: 15 residues. DNA of the CDR3: TGCGCCAGCAGCAGGGGGACAGGGCAGATGGAGACCCAGTACTTC. Translated: CASSRGTGQMETQYF.

The chain links TRBV12-3 or TRBV12-4 to TRBJ2-5; D perhaps matches TRBD2 (5 bases). V gave up 1 base and J gave up 5 bases, with 8 bases separating them. This CDR3 is built from 13 residues. CDR3 in amino acids: CASSLGRMETQYF. The CDR3 region has the DNA TGTGCCAGCAGTTTAGGGAGGATGGAGACCCAGTACTTC.

The chain employs TRBV11-2 and TRBJ1-1, with 9 bases aligning to TRBD1. Trimming removed 7 bases from V and 1 base from J; junction bases left unmatched: 4. The germline V gene has CDR1 SGHAT and CDR2 FQNNGV. This CDR3 has 14 residues. The DNA for the CDR3 is TGTGCCAGCACCCGGACAGGGGAGAACACTGAAGCTTTCTTT. It yields the protein CASTRTGENTEAFF.

This chain connects TRBV7-2 to TRBJ2-6; TRBD1 matches at 9 bases. This CDR3 has 17 amino acids. CDR1 and CDR2 (germline): SGHTA, FQGNSA. With 5 bases clipped from V and 0 bases from J, the junction kept 5 bases outside the gene matches. The CDR3 spells CASSPGTGRSGANVLTF. As DNA, the CDR3 is TGTGCCAGCAGCCCCGGGACAGGGCGCTCTGGGGCCAACGTCCTGACTTTC.

This rearrangement joins TRBV11-2 to TRBJ2-5; unclear D gene. In germline, CDR1 is SGHAT, CDR2 FQNNGV. This CDR3 contains 11 residues. The V gene lost 3 bases and the J gene lost 5 bases, with 4 bases spanning the gap. This CDR3 reads CASSFGETQYF. CDR3 DNA sequence: TGTGCCAGCAGCTTCGGGGAGACCCAGTACTTC.

The genes are TRBV12-3 or TRBV12-4 and TRBJ2-7, with D possibly TRBD1 on 5 matching bases. The CDR3 length is 12 residues. Trimming left V 5 bases short and J 5 bases short, with 10 bases between. CDR3 residues: CASSPGSHEQYF. Written as DNA, the CDR3 is TGTGCCAGCAGTCCAGGGTCCCACGAGCAGTACTTC.

The chain has TRBV24-1 and TRBJ1-4, with TRBD1 as a possible D gene (6 bases). V was cut by 2 bases and J by 8 bases, with 14 bases left in between. Germline V gives CDR1 KGHDR, CDR2 SFDVKD. The CDR3 is made up of 15 amino acids. The CDR3 sequence is CATSDSSGAREKLFF. The CDR3 nucleotides read TGTGCCACCAGTGATTCTTCAGGGGCGAGGGAAAAACTGTTTTTT.

The rearrangement uses TRBV12-3 or TRBV12-4 and TRBJ2-5, with 7 nucleotides matching TRBD1. The V and J ends lost 8 bases and 0 bases, in that order; junction bases with no gene match: 3. This CDR3 contains 13 residues. The CDR3 nucleotides read TGTGCCAGCGGGACAGAAAACCAAGAGACCCAGTACTTC. It translates to CASGTENQETQYF.

The sample holds one count of this clone. The J gene is TRBJ2-5, the V gene TRBV11-2; TRBD2 matches at 16 bases. The V gene's germline CDR1 is SGHAT and CDR2 FQNNGV. The CDR3 contains 16 residues. The V and J ends lost 3 bases and 3 bases, in that order; junction bases with no gene match: 1. CDR3 amino acids: CASSFGTSGGEETQYF. The DNA for the CDR3 is TGTGCCAGCAGCTTTGGGACTAGCGGGGGGGAAGAGACCCAGTACTTC. Full variable domain (missing parts from reference TRBV11-2 and TRBJ2-5): EAGVAQSPRYKIIEKRQSVAFWCNPISGHATLYWYQQILGQGPKLLIQFQNNGVVDDSQLPKDRFSAERLKGVDSTLKIQPAKLEDSAVYLCASSFGTSGGEETQYFGPGTRLLVL.

The count of this clone is one. V and J are TRBV4-1 and TRBJ2-2; D may be TRBD2 (6 bases). V was shortened by 5 bases and J by 1 base, with 8 bases between the two germline ends. The CDR3 extends over 14 amino acids. The V gene's germline CDR1 is MGHRA and CDR2 YSYEKL. In nucleotides, the CDR3 is TGCGCCAGCAGCTGGGGAGGGAACACCGGGGAGCTGTTTTTT. It translates to CASSWGGNTGELFF.

The V and J genes are TRBV10-3 and TRBJ1-5, with TRBD1 identical over 9 bases. Germline-derived CDR1 and CDR2 are ENHRY and SYGVKD. V trimming: 5 bases; J trimming: 3 bases; junction bases outside the gene matches: 5. The CDR3 spans 15 residues. The CDR3 DNA is TGTGCCATCAGTTCCGGGACAGGGAACAATCAGCCCCAGCATTTT. This codes for CAISSGTGNNQPQHF.

This clone has only one observation. Other DNA sequences in this specimen translate into the identical CDR3. The rearrangement joins TRBV6-5 to TRBJ1-5; D unclear. V was cut by 0 bases and J by 2 bases, with 8 bases left in between. Germline values: CDR1 MNHEY, CDR2 SVGAGI. The CDR3 sequence is 15 residues long. CDR3 residues: CASSYSGQGNQPQHF. CDR3 DNA: TGTGCCAGCAGTTACTCGGGTCAGGGCAATCAGCCCCAGCATTTT.

CDR3 region: CASSYSIQTYGYTF. CDR3 sequence (DNA): TGTGCCAGCAGTTACTCGATCCAAACTTATGGCTACACCTTC. V usage is TRBV6-5 and J usage is TRBJ1-2, with D unclear. Germline V gene sequence: CDR1 MNHEY, CDR2 SVGAGI. The CDR3 sequence is 14 residues long. Between the trimmed V and J ends, which lost 0 bases and 5 bases, there was a span of 10 bases.